This TCR beta chain appears in the sequencing data of a study of T cell responses to AZD1222 COVID-19 vaccine. Study results and caveats: Targeting of unmutated variant regions was reportedly seen in nearly half of spike-specific TCRs. An increase in Spike-specific TCR breadth and depth was observed after two AZD1222 doses. Clonal diversity was possibly underestimated; the donors were predominantly white British and more often female. Spike was spanned by vaccine-associated CD4 TCRs, which were dominant at 160-218 and 743-854.

Details on this clone: Its target is not known.

The data were produced by immunoSEQ multiplex PCR, yet TCRdb's version contains in-frame clones alone and is incomplete. The data hold fewer than 250,000 clones, with just over 90% observed a single time. V lost 4 bases and J lost 4, with 19 bases in between. The germline V gene encodes CDR1 ENHRY and CDR2 SYGVKD. The CDR3 length is 16 residues. This clonotype was obtained from an adult in good health. The chain uses TRBV10-3 and TRBJ1-1; unclear D gene. The specimen comprised peripheral blood, sampled on day 0 of MenACWY control vaccination. In DNA form, the CDR3 reads TGTGCCATCAGTGTAGACCGCCGTGGAGCCAGCACTGAAGCTTTCTTT. It yields the protein CAISVDRRGASTEAFF.